A selection of T cell receptor beta chains follows, all from one sample in a study of cytomegalovirus exposure and HLA in healthy donors. The assay was immunoSEQ multiplex PCR, and TCRdb's table has in-frame clones only and misses some. In the table there are over 130,000 clones, around 84% of which are singletons. The sequenced sample consisted of PBMCs. These receptors were collected from a man in his late teens or twenties in good health and CMV-seropositive. Each CDR3 is given with its conserved first and last residue. The order of the fields is J gene, D gene, clone size, V gene, CDR3 protein, CDR3 DNA. A D gene is named only where the DNA matches it firmly. The size of a clone is reported for some rows only, either as once, few or many, or as a class for expanded clones.

>TRBJ1-2|.|few|TRBV6-7
CASSIGLQDPDGYTF
TGTGCCAGCAGCATCGGCTTACAGGATCCGGATGGCTACACCTTC
>TRBJ2-2|.|.|TRBV7-6
CASSLRDSTLTGELFF
TGTGCCAGCAGCTTACGGGACTCAACGCTCACCGGGGAGCTGTTTTTT
>TRBJ1-1|.|.|TRBV5-1
CASSLGRAHGVTLNTEAFF
TGCGCCAGCAGCTTAGGAAGGGCGCACGGGGTAACGTTGAACACTGAAGCTTTCTTT
>TRBJ2-7|.|.|TRBV14
CASSQDHQGPRF
TGTGCCAGCAGCCAAGATCACCAGGGGCCTCGGTTC
>TRBJ1-3|.|.|TRBV5-1
CASRSSTGGNTIYF
TGCGCCAGCAGGTCATCGACGGGAGGAAACACCATATATTTT
>TRBJ2-7|TRBD2|.|TRBV30
CAWSVGAGALSYEQYF
TGTGCCTGGAGTGTAGGAGCGGGAGCTTTATCCTACGAGCAGTACTTC
>TRBJ2-7|TRBD2|.|TRBV5-1
CASSLVPIGTSGNSYEQYF
TGCGCCAGCAGCTTGGTACCTATAGGGACTAGCGGCAACTCCTACGAGCAGTACTTC
>TRBJ2-3|TRBD2|.|TRBV27
CASSPFGELAGGPSTDTQYF
TGTGCCAGCAGTCCTTTTGGCGAACTAGCGGGGGGTCCTAGCACAGATACGCAGTATTTT
>TRBJ2-7|TRBD1|few|TRBV4-1
CASSPTGSSEQYF
TGCGCCAGCAGCCCGACAGGGTCAAGCGAGCAGTACTTC
>TRBJ2-5|.|.|TRBV5-6
CASSGSGGETQYF
TGTGCCAGCAGCGGTTCCGGAGGAGAGACCCAGTACTTC
>TRBJ1-2|.|.|TRBV30
CAWSVLRGSGYTF
TGTGCCTGGAGTGTACTGCGGGGAAGTGGCTACACCTTC
>TRBJ1-4|.|once|TRBV30
CAWSSPGTLLEKLFF
TGTGCCTGGAGTTCACCAGGGACTCTTCTTGAAAAACTGTTTTTT
>TRBJ1-3|.|.|TRBV5-1
CASSLAGYGNTIYF
TGCGCCAGCAGCCTTGCGGGCTATGGAAACACCATATATTTT
>TRBJ2-1|.|.|TRBV7-2
CASSLTGEEQFF
TGTGCCAGCAGCCTAACGGGGGAGGAGCAGTTCTTC
>TRBJ1-4|.|.|TRBV5-1
CASSLSPNAGRNEKLFF
TGCGCCAGCAGCTTGTCTCCTAACGCCGGGAGAAATGAAAAACTGTTTTTT
>TRBJ2-1|.|.|TRBV5-1
CASSGDHAGQTEQFF
TGCGCCAGCAGCGGAGATCATGCGGGACAGACTGAGCAGTTCTTC
>TRBJ1-6|.|.|TRBV7-8
CASSLDSTGLGSPLHF
TGTGCCAGCAGCTTAGATTCCACAGGGCTGGGGTCACCCCTCCACTTT
>TRBJ2-1|TRBD2|.|TRBV2
CASRVAGPWGEQFF
TGTGCCAGCAGAGTAGCGGGTCCTTGGGGTGAGCAGTTCTTC
>TRBJ2-3|.|.|TRBV2
CASRTYTQYF
TGTGCCAGCCGTACTTATACGCAGTATTTT
>TRBJ2-2|.|.|TRBV6-7
CASSYPTQGCTGELFF
TGTGCCAGCAGTTACCCGACGCAGGGCTGCACCGGGGAGCTGTTTTTT